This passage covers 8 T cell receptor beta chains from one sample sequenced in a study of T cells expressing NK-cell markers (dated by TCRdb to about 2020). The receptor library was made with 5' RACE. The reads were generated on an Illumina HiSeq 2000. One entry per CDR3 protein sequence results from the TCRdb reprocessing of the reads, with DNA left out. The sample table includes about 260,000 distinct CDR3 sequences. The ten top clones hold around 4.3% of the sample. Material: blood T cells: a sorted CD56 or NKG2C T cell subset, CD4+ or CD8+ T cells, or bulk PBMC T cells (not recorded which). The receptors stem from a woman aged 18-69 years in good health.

CDR3: CASSSLETQYF. The V gene is TRBV12-3 or TRBV12-4, the J gene TRBJ2-5. The CDR3 loop spans 11 amino acids.

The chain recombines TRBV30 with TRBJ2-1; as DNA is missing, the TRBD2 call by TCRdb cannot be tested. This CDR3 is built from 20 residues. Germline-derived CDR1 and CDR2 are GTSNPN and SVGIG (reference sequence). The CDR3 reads CAWRGVAVRATSGSLDEQFF.

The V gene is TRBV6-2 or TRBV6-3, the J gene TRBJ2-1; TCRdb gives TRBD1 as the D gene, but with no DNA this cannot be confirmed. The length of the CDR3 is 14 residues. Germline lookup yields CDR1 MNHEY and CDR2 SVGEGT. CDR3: CASSGGQPYNEQFF.

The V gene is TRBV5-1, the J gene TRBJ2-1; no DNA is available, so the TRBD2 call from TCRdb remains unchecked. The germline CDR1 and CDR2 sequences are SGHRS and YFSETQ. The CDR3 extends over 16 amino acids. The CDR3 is CASSPVAGLTNNEQFF.

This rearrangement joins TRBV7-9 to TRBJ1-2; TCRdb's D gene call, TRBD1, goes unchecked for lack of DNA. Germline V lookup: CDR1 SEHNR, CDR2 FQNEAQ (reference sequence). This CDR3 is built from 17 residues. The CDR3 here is CASSSNTRDRGPDGYTF.

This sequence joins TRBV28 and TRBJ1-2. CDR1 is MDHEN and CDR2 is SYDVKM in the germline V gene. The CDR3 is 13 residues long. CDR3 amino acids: CASSFGQHYGYTF.

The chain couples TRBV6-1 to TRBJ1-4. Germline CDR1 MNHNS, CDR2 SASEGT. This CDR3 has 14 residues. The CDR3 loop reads CASRRDPTNEKLFF.

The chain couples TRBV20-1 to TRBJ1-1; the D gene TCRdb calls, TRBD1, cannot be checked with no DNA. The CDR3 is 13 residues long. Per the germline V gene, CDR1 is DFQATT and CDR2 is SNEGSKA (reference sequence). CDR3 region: CSAPGPSNTEAFF.